Given below is one TCR beta chain in context. Its antigen is as yet unknown. Germline V lookup: CDR1 MDHEN, CDR2 SYDVKM. Deletions cut 6 bases from V and 8 bases from J, with 20 bases between. The CDR3 is 15 amino acids. This was the immunoSEQ version 4 assay in survey mode. Some clones are missing from TCRdb's copy, which holds only in-frame ones; the method was immunoSEQ multiplex PCR. The sample consists of around 45,000 clones, roughly 90% of them appearing once. This nonspecific control used anti-CD3/anti-CD28 bead stimulation of CD4+ T cells. CD4+ T cells upregulating both CD40 ligand and CD69 were sorted as responding cells. Donors were HIV-1-infected adults who began suppressive ART during chronic infection. PBMCs were depleted of CD8+ T cells before stimulation. Anti-CD28/CD49d costimulation, CD40-blocking antibody and enfuvirtide were given to CD8-depleted PBMCs for roughly 20 hours. This sample was taken from a study of persistence of HIV-infected CD4 T cells. For the study at large: Multiple blood draws of up to roughly 200 mL, except a couple of donors with single leukapheresis.

The chain carries TRBV28 and TRBJ2-1; D remains unclear. The specimen comprised CD4+ T cells sorted from PBMCs after 18-hour stimulation, sampled from a patient who received antiretroviral therapy. This clonotype was obtained from an adult man with HIV who was CMV-seropositive. DNA of the CDR3: TGTGCCAGCAGCGATCCTTCTCGCTTCCCCGATGAGCAGTTCTTC. Translated, it gives CASSDPSRFPDEQFF.